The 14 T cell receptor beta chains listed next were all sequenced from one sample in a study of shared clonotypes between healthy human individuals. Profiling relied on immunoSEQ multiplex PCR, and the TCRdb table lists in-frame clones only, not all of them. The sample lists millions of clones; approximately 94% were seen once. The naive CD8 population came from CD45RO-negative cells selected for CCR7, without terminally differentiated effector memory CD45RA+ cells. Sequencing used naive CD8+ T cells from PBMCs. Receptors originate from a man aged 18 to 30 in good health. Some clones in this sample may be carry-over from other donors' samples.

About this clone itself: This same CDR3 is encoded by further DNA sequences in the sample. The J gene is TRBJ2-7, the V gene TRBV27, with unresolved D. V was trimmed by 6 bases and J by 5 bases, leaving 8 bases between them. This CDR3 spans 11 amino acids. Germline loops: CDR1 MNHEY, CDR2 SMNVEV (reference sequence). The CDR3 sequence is CASSLGHEQYF. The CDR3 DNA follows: TGTGCCAGCAGCTTGGGTCACGAGCAGTACTTC.

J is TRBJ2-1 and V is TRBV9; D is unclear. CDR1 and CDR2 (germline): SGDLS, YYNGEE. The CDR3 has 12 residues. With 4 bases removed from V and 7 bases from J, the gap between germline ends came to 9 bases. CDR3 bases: TGTGCCAGCAGCCCCCTTTGGAATGAGCAGTTCTTC. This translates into CASSPLWNEQFF.

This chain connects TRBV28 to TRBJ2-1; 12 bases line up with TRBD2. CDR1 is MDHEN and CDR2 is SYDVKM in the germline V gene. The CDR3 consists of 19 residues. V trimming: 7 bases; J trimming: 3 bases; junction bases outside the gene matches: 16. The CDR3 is CASTSPGVTTSGSYNEQFF. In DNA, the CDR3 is TGTGCCAGCACCTCGCCGGGTGTGACGACTAGCGGGAGCTACAATGAGCAGTTCTTC.

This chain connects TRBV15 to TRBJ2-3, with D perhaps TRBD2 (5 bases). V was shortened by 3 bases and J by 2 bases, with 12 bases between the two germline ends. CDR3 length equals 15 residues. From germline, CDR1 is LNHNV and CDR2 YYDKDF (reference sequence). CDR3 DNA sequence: TGTGCCACCAGCAGCCGTAGCGCATACACAGATACGCAGTATTTT. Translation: CATSSRSAYTDTQYF. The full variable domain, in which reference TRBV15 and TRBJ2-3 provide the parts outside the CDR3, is DAMVIQNPRYQVTQFGKPVTLSCSQTLNHNVMYWYQQKSSQAPKLLFHYYDKDFNNEADTPDNFQSRRPNTSFCFLDIRSPGLGDTAMYLCATSSRSAYTDTQYFGPGTRLTVL.

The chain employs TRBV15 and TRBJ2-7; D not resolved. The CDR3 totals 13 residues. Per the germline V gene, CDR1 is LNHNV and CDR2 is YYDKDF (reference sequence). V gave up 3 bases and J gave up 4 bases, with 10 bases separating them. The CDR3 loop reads CATSSRTPYEQYF. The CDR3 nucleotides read TGTGCCACCAGCAGCAGGACCCCATACGAGCAGTACTTC.

The CDR3 region has the DNA TGTGCCAGCAGTTTTTTATCGTTGGAGAACTATGGCTACACCTTC. This encodes CASSFLSLENYGYTF. The chain is built from TRBV28 and TRBJ1-2; D not resolved. With 3 bases removed from V and 2 bases from J, the gap between germline ends came to 13 bases. CDR3 length: 15 amino acids. Per germline, CDR1 MDHEN and CDR2 SYDVKM.

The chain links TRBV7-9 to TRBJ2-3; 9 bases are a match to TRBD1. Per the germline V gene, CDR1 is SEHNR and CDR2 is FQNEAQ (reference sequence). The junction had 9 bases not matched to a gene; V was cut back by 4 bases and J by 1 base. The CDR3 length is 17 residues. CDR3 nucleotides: TGTGCCAGCAGCTCATGGGGGACAGGGCTGGGCACAGATACGCAGTATTTT. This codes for CASSSWGTGLGTDTQYF.

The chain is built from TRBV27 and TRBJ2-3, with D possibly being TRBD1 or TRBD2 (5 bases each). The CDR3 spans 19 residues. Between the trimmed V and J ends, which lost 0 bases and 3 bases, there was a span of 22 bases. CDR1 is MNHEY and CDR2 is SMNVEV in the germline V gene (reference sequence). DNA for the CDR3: TGTGCCAGCAGTTTATCGTTTATGACGGGGCTCCGGAGGACAGATACGCAGTATTTT. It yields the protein CASSLSFMTGLRRTDTQYF.

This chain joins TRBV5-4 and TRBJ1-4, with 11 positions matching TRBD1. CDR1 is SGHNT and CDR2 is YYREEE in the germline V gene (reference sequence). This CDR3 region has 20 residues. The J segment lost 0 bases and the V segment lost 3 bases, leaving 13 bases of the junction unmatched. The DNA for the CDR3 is TGTGCCAGCAGCTGGGGACAGGGGGAAGGGGAAGGGGCAACTAATGAAAAACTGTTTTTT. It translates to CASSWGQGEGEGATNEKLFF.

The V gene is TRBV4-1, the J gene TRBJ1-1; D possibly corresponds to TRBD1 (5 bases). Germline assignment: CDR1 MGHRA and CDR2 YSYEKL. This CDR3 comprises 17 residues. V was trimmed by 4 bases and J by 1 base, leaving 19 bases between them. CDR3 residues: CASSPYFREDENTEAFF. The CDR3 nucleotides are TGCGCCAGCAGCCCGTATTTCAGGGAGGATGAGAACACTGAAGCTTTCTTT.

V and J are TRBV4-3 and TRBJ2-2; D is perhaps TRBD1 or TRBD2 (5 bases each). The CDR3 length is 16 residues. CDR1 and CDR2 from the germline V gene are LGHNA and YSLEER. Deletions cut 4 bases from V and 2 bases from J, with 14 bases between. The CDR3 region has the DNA TGCGCCAGCAGCCCCGGGACCTCATTAAACACCGGGGAGCTGTTTTTT. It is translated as CASSPGTSLNTGELFF.

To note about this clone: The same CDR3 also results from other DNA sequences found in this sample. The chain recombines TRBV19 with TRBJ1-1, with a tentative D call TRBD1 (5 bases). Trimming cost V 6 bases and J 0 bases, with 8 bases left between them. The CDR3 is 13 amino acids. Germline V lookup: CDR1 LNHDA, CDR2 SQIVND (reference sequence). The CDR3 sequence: CASSTGMNTEAFF. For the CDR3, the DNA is TGTGCCAGTAGCACAGGTATGAACACTGAAGCTTTCTTT.

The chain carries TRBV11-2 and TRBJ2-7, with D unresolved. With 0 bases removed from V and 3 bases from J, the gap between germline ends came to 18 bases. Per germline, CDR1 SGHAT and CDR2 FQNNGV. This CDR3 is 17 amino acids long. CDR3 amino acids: CASSLDGLGIVFYEQYF. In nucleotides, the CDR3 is TGTGCCAGCAGCTTAGATGGGTTAGGGATTGTTTTCTACGAGCAGTACTTC.

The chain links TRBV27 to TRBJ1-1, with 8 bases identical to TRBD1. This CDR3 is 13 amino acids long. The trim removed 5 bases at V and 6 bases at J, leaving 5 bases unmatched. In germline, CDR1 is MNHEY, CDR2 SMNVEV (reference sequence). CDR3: CASSRYRGAEAFF. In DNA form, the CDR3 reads TGTGCCAGCAGTCGCTACAGGGGGGCTGAAGCTTTCTTT.